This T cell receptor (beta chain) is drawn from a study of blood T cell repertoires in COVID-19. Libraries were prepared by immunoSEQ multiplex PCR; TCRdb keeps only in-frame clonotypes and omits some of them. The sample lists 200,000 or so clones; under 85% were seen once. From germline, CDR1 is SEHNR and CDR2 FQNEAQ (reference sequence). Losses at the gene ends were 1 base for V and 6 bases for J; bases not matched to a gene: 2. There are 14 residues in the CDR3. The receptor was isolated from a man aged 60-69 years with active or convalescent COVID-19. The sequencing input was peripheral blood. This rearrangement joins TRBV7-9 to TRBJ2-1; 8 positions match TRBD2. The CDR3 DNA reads TGTGCCAGCAGCTTAGGGACTAGCCCCAATGAGCAGTTCTTC. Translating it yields CASSLGTSPNEQFF.